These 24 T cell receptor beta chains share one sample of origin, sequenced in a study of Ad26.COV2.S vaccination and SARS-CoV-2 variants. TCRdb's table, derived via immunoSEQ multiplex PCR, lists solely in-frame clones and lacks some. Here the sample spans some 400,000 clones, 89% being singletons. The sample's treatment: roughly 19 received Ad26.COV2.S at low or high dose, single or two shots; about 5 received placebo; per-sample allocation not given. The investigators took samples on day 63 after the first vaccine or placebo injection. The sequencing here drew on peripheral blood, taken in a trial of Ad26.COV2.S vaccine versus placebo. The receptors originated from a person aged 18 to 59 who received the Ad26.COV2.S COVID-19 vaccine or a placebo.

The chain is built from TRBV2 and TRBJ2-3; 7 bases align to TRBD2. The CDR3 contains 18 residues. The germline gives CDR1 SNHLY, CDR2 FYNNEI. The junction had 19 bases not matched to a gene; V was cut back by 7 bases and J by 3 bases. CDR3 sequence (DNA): TGTGCCAGCAACCTAGAGGGAGGGCCTTCGCGTAGGACAGATACGCAGTATTTT. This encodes CASNLEGGPSRRTDTQYF. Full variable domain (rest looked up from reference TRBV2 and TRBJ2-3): EPEVTQTPSHQVTQMGQEVILRCVPISNHLYFYWYRQILGQKVEFLVSFYNNEISEKSEIFDDQFSVERPDGSNFTLKIRSTKLEDSAMYFCASNLEGGPSRRTDTQYFGPGTRLTVL.

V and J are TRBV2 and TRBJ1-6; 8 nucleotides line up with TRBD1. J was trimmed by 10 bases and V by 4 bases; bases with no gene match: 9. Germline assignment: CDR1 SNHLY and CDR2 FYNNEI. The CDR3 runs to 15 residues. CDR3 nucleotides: TGTGCCAGCAGTGGAGGAGACAGGGGACGCTCACCCCTCCACTTT. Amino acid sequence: CASSGGDRGRSPLHF.

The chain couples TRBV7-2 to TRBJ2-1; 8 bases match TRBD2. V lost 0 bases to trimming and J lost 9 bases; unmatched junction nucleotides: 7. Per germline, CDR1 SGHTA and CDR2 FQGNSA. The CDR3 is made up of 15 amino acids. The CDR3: CASSLAGGSGTEQFF. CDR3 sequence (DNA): TGTGCCAGCAGCTTAGCGGGAGGTAGCGGGACTGAGCAGTTCTTC.

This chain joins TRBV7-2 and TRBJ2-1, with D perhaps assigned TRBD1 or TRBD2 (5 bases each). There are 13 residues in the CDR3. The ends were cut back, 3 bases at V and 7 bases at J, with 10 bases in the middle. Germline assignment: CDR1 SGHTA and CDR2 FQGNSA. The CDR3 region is CASSFQGGNEQFF. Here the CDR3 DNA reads TGTGCCAGCAGCTTTCAGGGCGGGAATGAGCAGTTCTTC.

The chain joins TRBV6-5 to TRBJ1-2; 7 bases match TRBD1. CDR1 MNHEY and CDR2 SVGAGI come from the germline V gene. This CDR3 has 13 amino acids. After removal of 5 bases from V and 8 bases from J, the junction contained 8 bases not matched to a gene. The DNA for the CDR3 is TGTGCCAGCAGTCCAGACAGGGACCGGGGCTACACCTTC. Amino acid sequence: CASSPDRDRGYTF.

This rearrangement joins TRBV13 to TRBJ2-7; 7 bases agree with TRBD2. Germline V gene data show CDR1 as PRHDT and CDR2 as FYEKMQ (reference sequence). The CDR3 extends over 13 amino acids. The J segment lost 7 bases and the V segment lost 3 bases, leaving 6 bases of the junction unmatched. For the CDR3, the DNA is TGTGCCAGCAGCTTGAGCGGGGTTGGTGAGCAGTACTTC. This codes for CASSLSGVGEQYF. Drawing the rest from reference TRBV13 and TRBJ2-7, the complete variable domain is AAGVIQSPRHLIKEKRETATLKCYPIPRHDTVYWYQQGPGQDPQFLISFYEKMQSDKGSIPDRFSAQQFSDYHSELNMSSLELGDSALYFCASSLSGVGEQYFGPGTRLTVT.

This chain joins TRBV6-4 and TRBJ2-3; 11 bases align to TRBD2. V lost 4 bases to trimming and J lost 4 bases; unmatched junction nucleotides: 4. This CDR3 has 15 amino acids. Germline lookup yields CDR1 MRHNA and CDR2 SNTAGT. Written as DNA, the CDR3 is TGTGCCAGCAGTGTTGTAGCGGGAGGGGCAGATACGCAGTATTTT. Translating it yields CASSVVAGGADTQYF.

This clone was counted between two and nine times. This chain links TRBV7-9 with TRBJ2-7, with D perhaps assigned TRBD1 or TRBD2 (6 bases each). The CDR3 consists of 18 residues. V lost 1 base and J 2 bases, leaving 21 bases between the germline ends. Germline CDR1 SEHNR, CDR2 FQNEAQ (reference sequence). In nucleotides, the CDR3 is TGTGCCAGCAGCTTAGAAGGTGGAGGGGGGTGGAACGCCTACGAGCAGTACTTC. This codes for CASSLEGGGGWNAYEQYF.

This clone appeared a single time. The CDR3 loop reads CASSPFSGSYAGELFF. In nucleotides, the CDR3 is TGTGCCAGCAGCCCGTTTAGCGGGAGCTACGCCGGGGAGCTGTTTTTT. The chain employs TRBV7-6 and TRBJ2-2, with 9 bases that match TRBD2. Germline V gene data show CDR1 as SGHVS and CDR2 as FNYEAQ. This CDR3 has 16 residues. V trimming: 5 bases; J trimming: 6 bases; junction bases outside the gene matches: 10.

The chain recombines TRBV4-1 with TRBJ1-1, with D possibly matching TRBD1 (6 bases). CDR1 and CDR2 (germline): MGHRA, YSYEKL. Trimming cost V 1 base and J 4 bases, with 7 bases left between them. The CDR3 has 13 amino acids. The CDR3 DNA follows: TGCGCCAGCAGCCAAGTAGGGGGCACTGAAGCTTTCTTT. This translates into CASSQVGGTEAFF.

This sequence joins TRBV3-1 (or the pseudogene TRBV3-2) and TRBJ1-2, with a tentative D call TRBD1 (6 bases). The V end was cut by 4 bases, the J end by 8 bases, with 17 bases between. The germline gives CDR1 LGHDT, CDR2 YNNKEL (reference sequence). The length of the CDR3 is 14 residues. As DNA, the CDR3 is TGTGCCAGCAGCCTCGAATGGGGGGCTTTCGGCTACACCTTC. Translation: CASSLEWGAFGYTF.

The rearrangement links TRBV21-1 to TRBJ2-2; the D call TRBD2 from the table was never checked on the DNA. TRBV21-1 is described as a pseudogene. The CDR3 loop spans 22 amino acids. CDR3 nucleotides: TGTGCCAGCAGCAAAGGGGCGGCAACTTTGACTAGCGGGAGGAATCACACCGGGGAGCTGTTTTTT. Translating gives CASSKGAATLTSGRNHTGELFF.

CDR3 sequence reads: CASRGTGTANTEAFF. Written as DNA, the CDR3 is TGCGCCAGCAGAGGAACCGGGACGGCCAACACTGAAGCTTTCTTT. J is TRBJ1-1 and V is TRBV5-1; weak D call: TRBD1 (5 bases). CDR1 is SGHRS, CDR2 YFSETQ, per germline. Trimming took off 5 bases at V and 2 bases at J, with 16 bases between the two ends. CDR3 length equals 15 residues.

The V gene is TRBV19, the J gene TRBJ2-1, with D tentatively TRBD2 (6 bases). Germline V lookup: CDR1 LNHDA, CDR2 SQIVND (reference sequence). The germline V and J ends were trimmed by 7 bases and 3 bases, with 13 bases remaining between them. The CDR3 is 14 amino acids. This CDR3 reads CASTLGGDYNEQFF. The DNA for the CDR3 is TGTGCCAGTACCCTCGGGGGTGACTACAATGAGCAGTTCTTC.

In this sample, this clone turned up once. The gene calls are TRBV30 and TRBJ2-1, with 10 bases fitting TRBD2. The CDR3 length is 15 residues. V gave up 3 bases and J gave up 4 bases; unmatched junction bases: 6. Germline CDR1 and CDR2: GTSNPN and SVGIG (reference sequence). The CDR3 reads CAWRSGTSVYNEQFF. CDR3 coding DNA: TGTGCCTGGAGATCCGGGACTAGCGTATACAATGAGCAGTTCTTC.

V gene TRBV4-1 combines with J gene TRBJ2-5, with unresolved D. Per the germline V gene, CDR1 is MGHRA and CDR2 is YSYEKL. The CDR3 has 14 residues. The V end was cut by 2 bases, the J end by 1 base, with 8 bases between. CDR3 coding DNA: TGCGCCAGCAGCCAACTAACAGTCCAAGAGACCCAGTACTTC. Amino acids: CASSQLTVQETQYF.

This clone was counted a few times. CDR3 sequence (DNA): TGTGCCAGCAGTTCCCCGACTAGCGGGAGTTACGAGCAGTACTTC. The encoded protein is CASSSPTSGSYEQYF. The genes are TRBV7-6 and TRBJ2-7, with 12 nucleotides matching TRBD2. CDR1 is SGHVS and CDR2 is FNYEAQ in the germline V gene. The CDR3 length is 15 residues. The V and J ends lost 6 bases and 4 bases, in that order; junction bases with no gene match: 7.

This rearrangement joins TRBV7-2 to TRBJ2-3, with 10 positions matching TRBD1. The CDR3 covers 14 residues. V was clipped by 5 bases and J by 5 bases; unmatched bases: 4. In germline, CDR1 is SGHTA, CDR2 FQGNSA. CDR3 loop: CASSPDRGRDTQYF. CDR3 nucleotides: TGTGCCAGCAGCCCTGACAGGGGGCGAGATACGCAGTATTTT.

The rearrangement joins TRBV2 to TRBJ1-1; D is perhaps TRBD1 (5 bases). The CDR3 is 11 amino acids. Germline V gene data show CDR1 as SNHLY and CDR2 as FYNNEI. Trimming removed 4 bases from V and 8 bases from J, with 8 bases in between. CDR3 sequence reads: CASSAGTEAFF. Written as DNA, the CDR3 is TGTGCCAGCAGTGCCGGGACGGAAGCTTTCTTT.

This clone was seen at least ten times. CDR3 protein: CASRRTGDEQFF. The CDR3 nucleotides read TGCGCCAGCAGACGGACGGGGGATGAGCAGTTCTTC. The chain couples TRBV5-1 to TRBJ2-1, with D perhaps TRBD2 (6 bases). Germline CDR1 and CDR2: SGHRS and YFSETQ. Trimming stripped 5 bases from V and 8 bases from J, with 11 bases between. The CDR3 runs 12 residues.

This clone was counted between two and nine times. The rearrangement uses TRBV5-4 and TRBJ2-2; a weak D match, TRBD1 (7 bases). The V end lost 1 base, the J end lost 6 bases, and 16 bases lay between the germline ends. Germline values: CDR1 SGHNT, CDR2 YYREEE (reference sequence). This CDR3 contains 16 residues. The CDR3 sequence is CASSLNPRGRPGELFF. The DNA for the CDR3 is TGTGCCAGCAGCTTGAACCCCAGGGGGAGGCCCGGGGAGCTGTTTTTT.

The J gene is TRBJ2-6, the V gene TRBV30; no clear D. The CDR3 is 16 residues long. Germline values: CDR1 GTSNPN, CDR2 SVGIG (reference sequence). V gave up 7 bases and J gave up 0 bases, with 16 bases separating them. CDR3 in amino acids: CASPRARASGANVLTF. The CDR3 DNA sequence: TGTGCCTCACCCCGGGCCCGAGCCTCTGGGGCCAACGTCCTGACTTTC.

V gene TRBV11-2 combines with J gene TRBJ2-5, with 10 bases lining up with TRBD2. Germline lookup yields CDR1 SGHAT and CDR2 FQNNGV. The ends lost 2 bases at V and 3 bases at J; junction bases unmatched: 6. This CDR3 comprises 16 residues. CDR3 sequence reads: CASSLQGLADEETQYF. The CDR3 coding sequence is TGTGCCAGCAGCTTACAAGGACTAGCGGATGAAGAGACCCAGTACTTC. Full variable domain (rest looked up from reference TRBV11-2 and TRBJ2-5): EAGVAQSPRYKIIEKRQSVAFWCNPISGHATLYWYQQILGQGPKLLIQFQNNGVVDDSQLPKDRFSAERLKGVDSTLKIQPAKLEDSAVYLCASSLQGLADEETQYFGPGTRLLVL.

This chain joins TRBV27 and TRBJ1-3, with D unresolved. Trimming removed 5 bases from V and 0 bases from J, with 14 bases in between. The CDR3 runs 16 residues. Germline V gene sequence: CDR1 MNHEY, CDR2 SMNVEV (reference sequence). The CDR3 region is CASSRPDGSSGNTIYF. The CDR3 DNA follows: TGTGCCAGCAGTCGCCCGGACGGGAGCTCTGGAAACACCATATATTTT.